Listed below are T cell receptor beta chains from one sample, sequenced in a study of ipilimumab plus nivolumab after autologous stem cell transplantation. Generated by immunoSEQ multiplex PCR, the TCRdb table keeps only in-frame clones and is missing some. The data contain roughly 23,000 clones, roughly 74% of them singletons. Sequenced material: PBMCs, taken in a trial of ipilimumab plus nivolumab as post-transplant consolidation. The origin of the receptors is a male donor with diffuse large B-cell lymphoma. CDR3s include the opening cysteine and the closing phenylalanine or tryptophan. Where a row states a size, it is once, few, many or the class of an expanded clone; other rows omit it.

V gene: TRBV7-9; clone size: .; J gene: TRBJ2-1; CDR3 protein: CARQTANEQFF
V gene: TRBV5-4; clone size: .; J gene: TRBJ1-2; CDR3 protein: CASSLREGYGYTF
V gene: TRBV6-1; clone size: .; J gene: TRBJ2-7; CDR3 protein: CASSEGGLKFEQYF
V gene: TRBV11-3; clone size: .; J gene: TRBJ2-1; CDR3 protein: CASSLGSEQFF
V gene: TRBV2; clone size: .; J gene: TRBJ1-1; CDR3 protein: CASRYDRGMNTEAFF
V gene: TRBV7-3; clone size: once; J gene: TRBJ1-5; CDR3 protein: CASSYREGNQPQHF
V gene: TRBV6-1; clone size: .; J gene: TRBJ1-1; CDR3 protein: CASPGDGTSEAFF
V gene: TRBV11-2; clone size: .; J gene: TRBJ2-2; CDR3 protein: CASSLGRVNTGELFF
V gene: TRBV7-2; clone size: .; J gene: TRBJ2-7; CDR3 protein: CASSLTWWTAGEQYF
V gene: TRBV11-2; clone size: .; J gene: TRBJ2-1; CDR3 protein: CASSFVAGSNSYNEQFF
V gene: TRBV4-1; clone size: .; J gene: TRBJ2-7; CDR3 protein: CASSHDPGLLYEQYF
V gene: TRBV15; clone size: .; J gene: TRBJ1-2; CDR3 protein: CATSRGVAEYGYTF
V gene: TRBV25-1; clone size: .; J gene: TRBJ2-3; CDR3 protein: CASSAQSTDTQYF
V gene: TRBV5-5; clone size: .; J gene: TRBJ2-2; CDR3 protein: CASSLTGQNTGELFF
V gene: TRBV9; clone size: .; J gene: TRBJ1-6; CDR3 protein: CASSGRQGIGSPLHF
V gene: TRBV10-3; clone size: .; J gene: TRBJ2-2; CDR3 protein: CATTDPIHTGELFF
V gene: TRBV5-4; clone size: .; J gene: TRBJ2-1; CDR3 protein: CASSLAGTAYNEQFF
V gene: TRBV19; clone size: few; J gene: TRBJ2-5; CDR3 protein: CASSIVGGGQETQYF
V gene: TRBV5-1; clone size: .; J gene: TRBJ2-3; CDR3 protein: CASSLGVSGSPATDTQYF
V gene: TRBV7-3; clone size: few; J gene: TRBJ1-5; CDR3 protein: CASSLVGGGQHF
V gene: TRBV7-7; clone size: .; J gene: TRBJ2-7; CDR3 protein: CASSPGQGVGEQYF
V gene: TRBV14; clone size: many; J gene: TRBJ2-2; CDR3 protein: CASSQNGGQAGELFF
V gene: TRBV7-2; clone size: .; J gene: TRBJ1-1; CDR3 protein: CASSLGSGRRTEAFF
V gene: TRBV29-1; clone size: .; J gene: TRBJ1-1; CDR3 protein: CSVAPQGAGTEAFF
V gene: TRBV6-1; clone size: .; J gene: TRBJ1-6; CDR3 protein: CASSRVSSYNSPLHF
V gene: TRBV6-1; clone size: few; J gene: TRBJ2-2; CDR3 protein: CASSSRTGQTGELFF
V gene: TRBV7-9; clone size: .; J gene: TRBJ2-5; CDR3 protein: CASSLGTSGRADETQYF
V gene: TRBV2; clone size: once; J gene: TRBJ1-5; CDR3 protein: CASSRARTGPNQPQHF
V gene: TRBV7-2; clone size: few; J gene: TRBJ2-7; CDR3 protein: CASSLIREGEQYF
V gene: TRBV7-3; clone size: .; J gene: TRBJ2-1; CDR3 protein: CASSTWTADEQFF
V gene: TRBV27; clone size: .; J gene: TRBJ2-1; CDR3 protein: CASSLKGARAYSEQFF
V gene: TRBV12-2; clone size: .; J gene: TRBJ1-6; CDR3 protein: CASRLVGTGDNSPLHF
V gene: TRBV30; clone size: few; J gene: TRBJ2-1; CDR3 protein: CAWDRRRNEQFF
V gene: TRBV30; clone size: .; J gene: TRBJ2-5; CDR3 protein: CAWSVMGETQYF
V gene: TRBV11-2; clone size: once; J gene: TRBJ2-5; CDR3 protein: CASSSGLIQETQYF
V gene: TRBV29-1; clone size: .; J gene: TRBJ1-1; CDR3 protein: CSASGTGGSGVSEAFF